One sample yielded the 24 T cell receptor beta chains listed below, sequenced in a study of PD-1 blockade in mismatch repair-deficient tumors. Libraries were prepared by immunoSEQ multiplex PCR; TCRdb keeps only in-frame clonotypes and omits some of them. The table includes 70,000 to 95,000 clones, approximately 80% detected once. The sequences come from peripheral blood, collected 44 weeks after starting pembrolizumab. The receptors derive from an adult with mismatch repair-deficient cancer.

This clone is a singleton in its sample. The chain links TRBV12-5 to TRBJ2-3; 8 bases align to TRBD2. The V gene's germline CDR1 is LGHNT and CDR2 FRNRAP. V lost 4 bases to trimming and J lost 4 bases; unmatched junction nucleotides: 13. This CDR3 spans 17 amino acids. CDR3: CASGSPRGGRWSDTQYF. The CDR3 coding sequence is TGTGCTAGTGGTTCCCCCAGGGGCGGGAGGTGGTCAGATACGCAGTATTTT.

This clone was picked up a small number of times. The chain recombines TRBV4-1 with TRBJ2-7; 11 nucleotides line up with TRBD2. Germline V gives CDR1 MGHRA, CDR2 YSYEKL. The J segment lost 4 bases and the V segment lost 4 bases, leaving 6 bases of the junction unmatched. The CDR3 length is 15 residues. CDR3: CASSLTLAGAYEQYF. For the CDR3, the DNA is TGCGCCAGCAGCCTAACACTAGCGGGAGCTTACGAGCAGTACTTC.

The CDR3 DNA reads TGTGCCAGCAGGACAAATTATGCGGGCAATGAGCAGTTCTTC. It specifies CASRTNYAGNEQFF. The chain employs TRBV11-2 and TRBJ2-1; perhaps TRBD2 as D (5 bases). The CDR3 extends over 14 amino acids. V was pared by 6 bases and J by 6 bases, with 15 bases between. The germline CDR1 and CDR2 sequences are SGHAT and FQNNGV. The full variable domain, with the rest looked up from reference TRBV11-2 and TRBJ2-1, is EAGVAQSPRYKIIEKRQSVAFWCNPISGHATLYWYQQILGQGPKLLIQFQNNGVVDDSQLPKDRFSAERLKGVDSTLKIQPAKLEDSAVYLCASRTNYAGNEQFFGPGTRLTVL.

The chain links TRBV7-3 to TRBJ1-1; 8 nucleotides align to TRBD1. The CDR3 runs 17 residues. The junction had 13 bases not matched to a gene; V was cut back by 5 bases and J by 2 bases. CDR1 is SGHTA, CDR2 FQGTGA, per germline. This chain's CDR3 is CASSKIGIGQGNTEAFF. The CDR3 DNA follows: TGTGCCAGCAGCAAAATAGGCATCGGACAGGGCAACACTGAAGCTTTCTTT. Drawing the rest from reference TRBV7-3 and TRBJ1-1, the complete variable domain is GAGVSQTPSNKVTEKGKYVELRCDPISGHTALYWYRQSLGQGPEFLIYFQGTGAADDSGLPNDRFFAVRPEGSVSTLKIQRTERGDSAVYLCASSKIGIGQGNTEAFFGQGTRLTVV.

The J gene is TRBJ2-1, the V gene TRBV2, with 11 bases that match TRBD2. The CDR3 extends over 14 amino acids. V lost 5 bases to trimming and J lost 6 bases; unmatched junction nucleotides: 3. The germline V gene encodes CDR1 SNHLY and CDR2 FYNNEI. The CDR3 spells CASSLAGGINEQFF. For the CDR3, the DNA is TGTGCCAGCAGTCTAGCGGGAGGAATCAATGAGCAGTTCTTC.

Details on this clone: An end of the junction differs from the germline gene, which may be a read error. The chain joins TRBV7-7 to TRBJ2-7; 8 nucleotides match TRBD2. This CDR3 contains 14 residues. Per the germline V gene, CDR1 is SSHAT and CDR2 is FNYEAQ (reference sequence). CDR3 residues: CASSLFGRAGEQYF. CDR3 bases: TGTGCTAGCAGCTTATTCGGGAGGGCGGGTGAGCAGTACTTC.

Only one count was recorded for this clone. In DNA, the CDR3 is TGTGCCTGGAGTGTGGCTAGCGGGAGGGCCGGGGCCCAGTACTTC. This translates into CAWSVASGRAGAQYF. This chain uses TRBV30 with TRBJ2-5, with 12 bases fitting TRBD2. This CDR3 has 15 amino acids. CDR1 and CDR2 (germline): GTSNPN, SVGIG (reference sequence). The V gene end was trimmed by 0 bases and the J gene end by 9 bases; junction bases not matched to a gene: 8.

The V and J genes are TRBV27 and TRBJ1-2; no definite D call. CDR3 length: 13 residues. V was shortened by 5 bases and J by 3 bases, with 10 bases between the two germline ends. The germline V gene has CDR1 MNHEY and CDR2 SMNVEV (reference sequence). CDR3 DNA sequence: TGTGCCAGCAGTCTGAGAGAGCACTATGGCTACACCTTC. Translation gives CASSLREHYGYTF.

J is TRBJ1-1 and V is TRBV7-8; D is possibly TRBD1 (6 bases). The CDR3 runs 14 residues. V shed 3 bases and J shed 5 bases, with 13 bases lying between them. Germline-derived CDR1 and CDR2 are SGHVS and FQNEAQ. The CDR3 bases are TGTGCCAGCAGCTTGTTCAGGGGATGGACTGAAGCTTTCTTT. Translation: CASSLFRGWTEAFF. Together with reference TRBV7-8 and TRBJ1-1, the CDR3 gives the full variable domain: GAGVSQSPRYKVAKRGQDVALRCDPISGHVSLFWYQQALGQGPEFLTYFQNEAQLDKSGLPSDRFFAERPEGSVSTLKIQRTQQEDSAVYLCASSLFRGWTEAFFGQGTRLTVV.

This chain uses TRBV5-8 with TRBJ2-1; tentatively, D is TRBD1 (6 bases). Germline lookup yields CDR1 SGHTS and CDR2 YDEGEE. Trimming shortened V by 4 bases and J by 6 bases, and 8 bases separated the two germline ends. The CDR3 is made up of 12 amino acids. The CDR3: CASSTDSNEQFF. In DNA, the CDR3 is TGTGCCAGCAGCACGGACAGCAATGAGCAGTTCTTC.

The V gene is TRBV5-6, the J gene TRBJ2-7; 7 bases line up with TRBD1. With 6 bases clipped from V and 0 bases from J, the junction kept 6 bases outside the gene matches. Germline lookup yields CDR1 SGHDT and CDR2 YYEEEE. The CDR3 loop spans 14 amino acids. CDR3 loop: CASTGWTGSYEQYF. CDR3 nucleotides: TGTGCCAGCACCGGATGGACAGGCTCCTACGAGCAGTACTTC.

The J gene is TRBJ2-3, the V gene TRBV5-1; possibly TRBD1 for D (6 bases). Germline V gives CDR1 SGHRS, CDR2 YFSETQ. This CDR3 contains 15 residues. V dropped 3 bases and J dropped 0 bases, with 11 bases sitting between them. For the CDR3, the DNA is TGCGCCAGCAGCTCAGGGGACCGCAGCACAGATACGCAGTATTTT. Its protein is CASSSGDRSTDTQYF.

By its share, this clone is medium-sized. The V call is TRBV7-8, the J call TRBJ2-7, with TRBD1 identical over 9 bases. Germline CDR1 SGHVS, CDR2 FQNEAQ. The trim removed 10 bases at V and 1 base at J, leaving 5 bases unmatched. CDR3 length: 13 residues. The CDR3 sequence: CATAQGASYEQYF. The DNA for the CDR3 is TGTGCCACCGCACAGGGGGCGTCCTACGAGCAGTACTTC.

CDR3 DNA: TGTGCCAGCAGCCCCGCTGATCGGACGCCCTCCTACGAGCAGTACTTC. Its translation is CASSPADRTPSYEQYF. This rearrangement joins TRBV4-2 to TRBJ2-7, with D uncertain. Germline CDR1 and CDR2: LGHNA and YNFKEQ. The CDR3 runs 16 residues. V lost 4 bases and J 0 bases, leaving 16 bases between the germline ends.

This sequence joins TRBV5-1 and TRBJ1-4; 8 bases match TRBD1. J lost 0 bases, V lost 1 base, and 5 bases had no gene match. The CDR3 sequence is 17 residues long. Germline loops: CDR1 SGHRS, CDR2 YFSETQ. CDR3 residues: CASSLLQGGTTNEKLFF. CDR3 nucleotides: TGCGCCAGCAGCTTGTTACAGGGGGGGACAACTAATGAAAAACTGTTTTTT.

J is TRBJ2-3 and V is TRBV6-4; 10 nucleotides agree with TRBD1. J was trimmed by 5 bases and V by 4 bases; bases with no gene match: 3. Germline V gene lookup returns CDR1 MRHNA and CDR2 SNTAGT. CDR3 length: 14 residues. This CDR3 reads CASSAGQGGDTQYF. CDR3 coding DNA: TGTGCCAGCAGTGCCGGACAGGGGGGAGATACGCAGTATTTT.

The rearrangement links TRBV29-1 to TRBJ2-5; 12 bases are a match to TRBD2. Germline lookup yields CDR1 SQVTM and CDR2 ANQGSEA. V trimming: 4 bases; J trimming: 0 bases; junction bases outside the gene matches: 9. This CDR3 spans 17 amino acids. CDR3 bases: TGCAGCGTTGCTGGGCTAGCGGGAGGGGGGTACCAAGAGACCCAGTACTTC. Its protein is CSVAGLAGGGYQETQYF.

The genes are TRBV11-3 and TRBJ2-5; D is unclear. The CDR3 is 13 residues long. V was pared by 1 base and J by 2 bases, with 5 bases between. Germline V gene data show CDR1 as SGHNT and CDR2 as YENEEA. CDR3 protein: CASSLVQQETQYF. CDR3 nucleotide sequence: TGTGCCAGCAGCTTAGTGCAGCAAGAGACCCAGTACTTC.

The rearrangement uses TRBV7-3 and TRBJ2-2; 7 positions match TRBD2. Germline loops: CDR1 SGHTA, CDR2 FQGTGA. J lost 6 bases, V lost 1 base, and 2 bases had no gene match. The length of the CDR3 is 14 residues. The CDR3 DNA reads TGTGCCAGCAGCTTAAGCGGGAGCGCCGGGGAGCTGTTTTTT. This translates into CASSLSGSAGELFF.

In this sample, this clone turned up a few times. The genes are TRBV27 and TRBJ1-2; no clear D. Germline CDR1 and CDR2: MNHEY and SMNVEV (reference sequence). CDR3 length: 14 amino acids. Trimming shortened V by 7 bases and J by 0 bases, and 12 bases separated the two germline ends. CDR3 loop: CASTSGRANYGYTF. In DNA, the CDR3 is TGTGCCAGCACCTCGGGCCGAGCTAACTATGGCTACACCTTC.

The chain links TRBV10-1 to TRBJ2-5; 9 bases match TRBD2. Germline CDR1 WNHNN, CDR2 SYGVQD (reference sequence). V lost 3 bases and J lost 1; bases outside the gene matches: 12. This CDR3 region has 18 residues. CDR3 sequence: CASSERGLAGNLQETQYF. The CDR3 DNA follows: TGCGCCAGCAGTGAACGGGGCCTAGCGGGGAACCTCCAAGAGACCCAGTACTTC.

This clone was seen just once. V usage is TRBV14 and J usage is TRBJ2-1; TRBD2 might be the D (6 bases). Deletions cut 0 bases from V and 4 bases from J, with 10 bases between. The CDR3 runs to 15 residues. Germline assignment: CDR1 SGHDN and CDR2 FVKESK. The CDR3 nucleotides read TGTGCCAGCAGCCAAGAATTGGCGGGGTACAATGAGCAGTTCTTC. Translated, it gives CASSQELAGYNEQFF.

The gene calls are TRBV4-1 and TRBJ1-2; D is undetermined. V gave up 0 bases and J gave up 6 bases, with 17 bases separating them. This CDR3 region has 16 residues. The germline V gene has CDR1 MGHRA and CDR2 YSYEKL. This chain's CDR3 is CASSQDLRRVSNGYTF. Written as DNA, the CDR3 is TGCGCCAGCAGCCAAGATTTAAGGCGGGTTTCCAATGGCTACACCTTC.

The V and J genes are TRBV2 and TRBJ2-1; either TRBD1 or TRBD2 may fit D (5 bases each). The CDR3 is 12 residues long. The germline V and J ends were trimmed by 4 bases and 13 bases, with 14 bases remaining between them. Germline V gene data show CDR1 as SNHLY and CDR2 as FYNNEI. The DNA of the CDR3 is TGTGCCAGCAGTGCCTCCGGGACGCACCAGTTCTTC. Translated, it gives CASSASGTHQFF.